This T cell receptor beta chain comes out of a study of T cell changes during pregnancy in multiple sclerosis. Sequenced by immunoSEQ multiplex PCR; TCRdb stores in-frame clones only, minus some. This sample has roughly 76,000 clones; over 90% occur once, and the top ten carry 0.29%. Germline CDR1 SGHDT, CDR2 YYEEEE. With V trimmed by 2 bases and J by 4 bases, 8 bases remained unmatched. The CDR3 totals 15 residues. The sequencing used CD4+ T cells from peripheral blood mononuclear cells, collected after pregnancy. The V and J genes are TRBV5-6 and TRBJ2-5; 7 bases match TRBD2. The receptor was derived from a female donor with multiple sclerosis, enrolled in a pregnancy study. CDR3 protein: CASSLGGGGRETQYF. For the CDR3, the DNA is TGTGCCAGCAGCTTAGGTGGGGGAGGGCGAGAGACCCAGTACTTC.